The 21 T cell receptor beta chains reported below all come from one sample, sequenced in a study of OX40 agonist ivuxolimab in advanced cancers. TCRdb's table, derived via immunoSEQ multiplex PCR, lists solely in-frame clones and lacks some. The table has roughly 25,000 clones, around four fifths seen once. The sample here was CD4+ or CD8+ T cells sorted from blood, taken in a trial of the OX40 agonist ivuxolimab. These receptors came from an adult with an advanced solid tumor such as melanoma, head and neck, liver or kidney cancer.

The chain couples TRBV4-1 to TRBJ2-1; D assignment may be TRBD1 or TRBD2 (5 bases each). This CDR3 has 15 residues. Germline CDR1 reads MGHRA; CDR2 reads YSYEKL. Trimming took 1 base from V and 10 from J, leaving 17 bases between them. In nucleotides, the CDR3 is TGCGCCAGCAGCCAAGGGGGGTTTGGGGTTACAGAGCAGTTCTTC. Amino acid sequence: CASSQGGFGVTEQFF.

V and J are TRBV5-8 and TRBJ2-7; 10 nucleotides align to TRBD2. J was trimmed by 2 bases and V by 1 base; bases with no gene match: 3. Germline values: CDR1 SGHTS, CDR2 YDEGEE. CDR3 length: 15 amino acids. This CDR3 reads CASSLPAGGPYEQYF. CDR3 coding DNA: TGTGCCAGCAGCTTGCCAGCGGGAGGGCCCTACGAGCAGTACTTC.

In its sample, this clone was seen a few times. The chain has TRBV10-3 and TRBJ2-3, with 8 bases aligning to TRBD1. The CDR3 is made up of 15 amino acids. Germline values: CDR1 ENHRY, CDR2 SYGVKD. After removal of 3 bases from V and 4 bases from J, the junction contained 6 bases not matched to a gene. The CDR3 DNA sequence: TGTGCCATCAGTGATCAGGGGGCAGGCGCAGATACGCAGTATTTT. It yields the protein CAISDQGAGADTQYF.

The V call is TRBV7-8, the J call TRBJ2-3; 8 positions match TRBD2. Unmatched junction bases numbered 18, after V lost 5 bases and J lost 8 bases. The CDR3 spans 17 residues. CDR1 SGHVS and CDR2 FQNEAQ come from the germline V gene. The CDR3, as DNA: TGTGCCAGCAGCCACCCCCCGGGACTAGGAGGGCTTACTACGCAGTATTTT. Amino acid sequence: CASSHPPGLGGLTTQYF.

This clone occurred once. The V call is TRBV19, the J call TRBJ1-5, with D possibly being TRBD1 (5 bases). Germline V gene data show CDR1 as LNHDA and CDR2 as SQIVND (reference sequence). The CDR3 totals 17 residues. The V end lost 6 bases, the J end lost 0 bases, and 18 bases lay between the germline ends. Here the CDR3 DNA reads TGTGCCAGTAGACGGGACTTTAGAGTAACTAGCAATCAGCCCCAGCATTTT. Encoded protein: CASRRDFRVTSNQPQHF.

The chain uses TRBV29-1 and TRBJ2-7; perhaps D is TRBD1 or TRBD2 (5 bases each). The CDR3 sequence is 13 residues long. V was pared by 4 bases and J by 3 bases, with 13 bases between. Germline CDR1 is SQVTM and CDR2 is ANQGSEA. The CDR3 coding sequence is TGCAGCGTTGCGAGGGGCGTTGGCTACGAGCAGTACTTC. It yields the protein CSVARGVGYEQYF.

V and J are TRBV7-2 and TRBJ2-3; 9 bases are shared with TRBD2. The CDR3 has 16 residues. Germline trimming cut 5 bases from V and 4 bases from J; bases unmatched to any gene: 10. Germline CDR1 is SGHTA and CDR2 is FQGNSA. The CDR3: CASSPFGSGSSDTQYF. DNA of the CDR3: TGTGCCAGCAGCCCCTTCGGTAGCGGGAGTTCAGATACGCAGTATTTT.

The genes are TRBV19 and TRBJ2-5; 9 bases agree with TRBD1. From germline, CDR1 is LNHDA and CDR2 SQIVND (reference sequence). With 5 bases clipped from V and 5 bases from J, the junction kept 9 bases outside the gene matches. This CDR3 has 15 residues. The CDR3 here is CASSAAGTGRETQYF. The CDR3 coding sequence is TGTGCCAGTAGTGCCGCCGGGACAGGGAGGGAGACCCAGTACTTC.

This clone has only a few counts. The CDR3 DNA reads as TGTGCCAGCAGTTTGTCAGGGGGCTACGAGCAGTACTTC. Amino acid sequence: CASSLSGGYEQYF. The rearrangement joins TRBV28 to TRBJ2-7; 7 bases fit TRBD1. Germline V gene lookup returns CDR1 MDHEN and CDR2 SYDVKM. The CDR3 loop spans 13 amino acids. J gave up 3 bases and V 3 bases, and 2 bases lay outside the gene matches.

The chain is built from TRBV18 and TRBJ2-5; 13 bases agree with TRBD2. The CDR3 spans 18 residues. Germline-derived CDR1 and CDR2 are KGHSH and LQKENI. V trimming: 2 bases; J trimming: 0 bases; junction bases outside the gene matches: 6. CDR3 DNA sequence: TGTGCCAGCTCACCAGGACTAGCGGGAGCCTCGTACCAAGAGACCCAGTACTTC. This gives the protein CASSPGLAGASYQETQYF.

V usage is TRBV5-1 and J usage is TRBJ1-1; D may be TRBD1 (5 bases). Germline values: CDR1 SGHRS, CDR2 YFSETQ. V dropped 0 bases and J dropped 5 bases, with 8 bases sitting between them. This CDR3 contains 13 residues. For the CDR3, the DNA is TGCGCCAGCAGCTTGGCGGGGGTTACTGAAGCTTTCTTT. This codes for CASSLAGVTEAFF.

The genes are TRBV29-1 and TRBJ2-1, with 11 bases aligning to TRBD2. Germline values: CDR1 SQVTM, CDR2 ANQGSEA. The trim removed 7 bases at V and 8 bases at J, leaving 10 bases unmatched. This CDR3 region has 14 residues. The CDR3 sequence: CSAIVRLAGYEQFF. DNA of the CDR3: TGCAGCGCCATTGTGAGACTAGCGGGATATGAGCAGTTCTTC.

Only one count was recorded for this clone. The chain employs TRBV28 and TRBJ2-1; tentatively, D is TRBD1 (8 bases). V lost 5 bases, J lost 12 bases, and 17 bases lay in between. The germline V gene encodes CDR1 MDHEN and CDR2 SYDVKM. This CDR3 has 13 residues. This chain's CDR3 is CASSTGGEIGQFF. The CDR3 DNA is TGTGCCAGCAGTACAGGGGGGGAGATTGGGCAGTTCTTC.

The rearrangement joins TRBV29-1 to TRBJ2-2; weak D call: TRBD1 (6 bases). The CDR3 runs to 13 residues. Germline V gene sequence: CDR1 SQVTM, CDR2 ANQGSEA. Between the trimmed V and J ends, which lost 4 bases and 7 bases, there was a span of 13 bases. The CDR3 reads CSVGQGLDGELFF. Written as DNA, the CDR3 is TGCAGCGTTGGTCAGGGGTTGGACGGGGAGCTGTTTTTT.

This clone was detected only a few times. This chain joins TRBV5-6 and TRBJ1-6; D gene unclear. The CDR3 is made up of 14 amino acids. The V gene lost 4 bases and the J gene lost 8 bases, with 13 bases spanning the gap. Germline lookup yields CDR1 SGHDT and CDR2 YYEEEE. The CDR3 nucleotides are TGTGCCAGCAGCCGCTCTGGTCCGCATTCACCCCTCCACTTT. Its translation: CASSRSGPHSPLHF.

The V gene is TRBV7-6, the J gene TRBJ2-1, with 15 bases that match TRBD2. The CDR3 is 15 amino acids. CDR1 is SGHVS, CDR2 FNYEAQ, per germline. Trimming removed 4 bases from V and 9 bases from J; junction bases left unmatched: 4. DNA of the CDR3: TGTGCCAGCAGCTCGGGACTAGCGGGAGGTGGTGAGCAGTTCTTC. Its protein product is CASSSGLAGGGEQFF.

This sequence joins TRBV5-5 and TRBJ1-4, with 9 bases lining up with TRBD1. Germline V gene lookup returns CDR1 SGHKS and CDR2 YYEKEE (reference sequence). The V and J ends lost 3 bases and 7 bases, in that order; junction bases with no gene match: 7. This CDR3 is 15 amino acids long. Written as DNA, the CDR3 is TGTGCCAGCAGCTCCTGGACAGGGGCGAGTGAAAAACTGTTTTTT. Its protein is CASSSWTGASEKLFF. The entire variable domain, with the rest obtained from reference TRBV5-5 and TRBJ1-4, is as follows: DAGVTQSPTHLIKTRGQQVTLRCSPISGHKSVSWYQQVLGQGPQFIFQYYEKEERGRGNFPDRFSARQFPNYSSELNVNALLLGDSALYLCASSSWTGASEKLFFGSGTQLSVL.

The chain is built from TRBV6-1 and TRBJ1-5; no reliable D call. The V end lost 1 base, the J end lost 9 bases, and 7 bases lay between the germline ends. Germline V CDR1 and CDR2: MNHNS, SASEGT. CDR3 length equals 12 residues. Here the CDR3 DNA reads TGTGCCAGCAGTGAAGGGGTTCGGCCCCAGCATTTT. This sequence encodes CASSEGVRPQHF.

This clone has only a few counts. J is TRBJ2-7 and V is TRBV5-7, with D unresolved. TRBV5-7 is an ORF; its function is uncertain. V lost 3 bases, J lost 6 bases, and 13 bases lay in between. The CDR3 covers 13 residues. This chain's CDR3 is CASSSSSGAEQYF. The DNA for the CDR3 is TGTGCCAGCAGCTCCTCCTCGGGCGCCGAGCAGTACTTC.

By sample share, this clone is medium-sized. The V gene is TRBV5-4, the J gene TRBJ1-2; D gene unclear. The V end was cut by 0 bases, the J end by 0 bases, with 12 bases between. The germline gives CDR1 SGHNT, CDR2 YYREEE (reference sequence). This CDR3 has 16 amino acids. The CDR3 DNA reads TGTGCCAGCAGCTTGGATGAGAGACGGACTAACTATGGCTACACCTTC. This sequence encodes CASSLDERRTNYGYTF.

The rearrangement joins TRBV19 to TRBJ1-6, with 9 bases aligning to TRBD1. J was trimmed by 8 bases and V by 6 bases; bases with no gene match: 8. The length of the CDR3 is 15 residues. Germline CDR1 is LNHDA and CDR2 is SQIVND (reference sequence). The CDR3 reads CASRPRDRVDSPLHF. CDR3 coding DNA: TGTGCCAGTAGACCCCGGGACAGGGTAGATTCACCCCTCCACTTT.